The T cell receptor beta chain under discussion was sequenced for a study of blood T cell repertoires in COVID-19. Assay used: immunoSEQ multiplex PCR; TCRdb lists only in-frame clones, some missing. This sample has approximately 140,000 clones; around nine tenths occur once, and the top ten carry 4.3%. Trimming cost V 3 bases and J 3 bases, with 8 bases left between them. Germline CDR1 is MNHEY and CDR2 is SVGAGI. The CDR3 sequence is 13 residues long. The sample was peripheral blood. The receptor was derived from a woman in her 40s with acute or convalescent COVID-19. The chain employs TRBV6-5 and TRBJ1-1; D call uncertain. CDR3 sequence reads: CASSYLPDTEAFF. For the CDR3, the DNA is TGTGCCAGCAGTTATCTTCCGGACACTGAAGCTTTCTTT.